The 30 T cell receptor beta chains reported below all come from one sample, sequenced in a study of blood T cells in healthy people across ages. Alongside a J-beta primer mix, a sample-barcoded 5' primer served in a second PCR lasting about 6 to 12 cycles. TCRdb itself ran the 5' RACE reads through MiXCR, one entry per CDR3 protein. The table records hundreds of thousands of distinct CDR3 sequences, roughly 48% of them present only once. The material sequenced was blood. The receptors originated from a man at least 80 years old in good health.

This clonotype was picked up many times. The chain employs TRBV29-1 and TRBJ2-7, with 10 bases lining up with TRBD1. Trimming cost V 4 bases and J 4 bases; bases outside gene matches: 4. The V gene's germline CDR1 is SQVTM and CDR2 ANQGSEA. The CDR3 is 13 residues long. The CDR3 region has the DNA TGCAGCGTTGGGGGACAGGGGACTTACGAGCAGTACTTC. Amino acid sequence: CSVGGQGTYEQYF.

V usage is TRBV4-1 and J usage is TRBJ2-1; TRBD1 or TRBD2 may be the D gene (5 bases each). The V end lost 2 bases, the J end lost 6 bases, and 20 bases lay between the germline ends. CDR3 size: 17 residues. The germline V gene encodes CDR1 MGHRA and CDR2 YSYEKL. The CDR3 nucleotides read TGCGCCAGCAGCCAATTTCACAAGGGGACCCGGGCCAATGAGCAGTTCTTC. Translation gives CASSQFHKGTRANEQFF.

J is TRBJ2-3 and V is TRBV2, with TRBD2 matching over 9 bases. The CDR3 is 14 residues long. Germline lookup yields CDR1 SNHLY and CDR2 FYNNEI. Unmatched junction bases numbered 7, after V lost 8 bases and J lost 4 bases. As DNA, the CDR3 is TGTGCCAGCGGTGTTAGCGGGAGTGCAGATACGCAGTATTTT. Its protein is CASGVSGSADTQYF.

This clonotype was found many times. The chain combines TRBV7-3 with TRBJ2-3; 13 bases match TRBD2. Losses at the gene ends were 2 bases for V and 3 bases for J; bases not matched to a gene: 2. CDR1 and CDR2 (germline): SGHTA, FQGTGA. The CDR3 contains 16 residues. The DNA for the CDR3 is TGTGCCAGCAGCTTATCGGGACTAGCGGGGACAGATACGCAGTATTTT. Translated, it gives CASSLSGLAGTDTQYF.

The chain is built from TRBV3-1 and TRBJ2-5; D gene ambiguous. There are 13 residues in the CDR3. Trimming removed 4 bases from V and 11 bases from J, with 17 bases in between. CDR1 LGHDT and CDR2 YNNKEL come from the germline V gene (reference sequence). The CDR3 DNA sequence: TGTGCCAGCAGCCCGTCCACCGGCAATGAGCAGTACTTC. Protein sequence: CASSPSTGNEQYF.

In this sample, this clonotype turned up a few times. The V gene is TRBV20-1, the J gene TRBJ2-3; D gene ambiguous. CDR3 length: 13 amino acids. Trimming pared 4 bases from V and 2 bases from J, leaving 10 bases between. Germline CDR1 is DFQATT and CDR2 is SNEGSKA (reference sequence). CDR3 in amino acids: CSAKKGNTDTQYF. Written as DNA, the CDR3 is TGCAGTGCTAAGAAAGGGAACACAGATACGCAGTATTTT.

The chain combines TRBV2 with TRBJ2-7; no definite D call. TRBJ2-5 explains the end of the DNA better; the J call may be wrong. Per germline, CDR1 SNHLY and CDR2 FYNNEI. The CDR3 length is 10 residues. CDR3 amino acids: CASISETQYF. The CDR3 DNA sequence: TGTGCCAGCATATCGGAGACCCAGTACTTC.

The V and J genes are TRBV4-1 and TRBJ2-5; D unresolved. V was cut by 0 bases and J by 7 bases, with 15 bases left in between. CDR1 MGHRA and CDR2 YSYEKL come from the germline V gene. This CDR3 spans 15 amino acids. The CDR3 bases are TGCGCCAGCAGCCAAGATCGCCACCCCCTAGGGACCCAGTACTTC. It specifies CASSQDRHPLGTQYF.

Ten or more counts support this clonotype. The V call is TRBV6-6, the J call TRBJ1-1, with 9 bases that match TRBD1. Losses at the gene ends were 6 bases for V and 7 bases for J; bases not matched to a gene: 12. Germline values: CDR1 MNHNY, CDR2 SVGAGI (reference sequence). This CDR3 is 15 amino acids long. The chain's CDR3 is CASSPNPTGGLEAFF. The CDR3 nucleotides read TGTGCCAGCAGCCCAAACCCGACAGGGGGACTTGAAGCTTTCTTT.

V usage is TRBV7-2 and J usage is TRBJ2-7; D is possibly TRBD2 (6 bases). Germline CDR1 SGHTA, CDR2 FQGNSA. V lost 5 bases and J lost 4, with 12 bases in between. The CDR3 extends over 13 amino acids. CDR3 protein: CASSRGLQYEQYF. The CDR3 bases are TGTGCCAGCAGCAGGGGACTCCAATACGAGCAGTACTTC.

In the case of this clonotype: The junction does not match germline at one end; this may be a read error. The chain carries TRBV5-6 and TRBJ1-4, with D perhaps TRBD1 (5 bases). The CDR3 extends over 18 amino acids. Germline-derived CDR1 and CDR2 are SGHDT and YYEEEE. The CDR3 sequence is CASSLGQRAGGTSEKLFF. The CDR3 bases are TGTGCCAGCAGCTTGGGACAGCGGGCGGGAGGTACTAGTGAAAAACTGTTTTTT.

This clonotype has only one observation. The chain joins TRBV20-1 to TRBJ2-7; TRBD2 aligns across 10 bases. The ends lost 0 bases at V and 0 bases at J; junction bases unmatched: 8. In germline, CDR1 is DFQATT, CDR2 SNEGSKA (reference sequence). The CDR3 extends over 17 amino acids. The CDR3 loop is CSARDRPRTSGSYEQYF. The CDR3 DNA sequence: TGCAGTGCTAGAGACCGCCCCCGGACTAGCGGCTCCTACGAGCAGTACTTC.

CDR3 loop: CASSLAQGGLLGQLTINEQFF. The CDR3 coding sequence is TGTGCCAGCAGTCTGGCGCAAGGTGGGCTCTTGGGACAGTTAACAATCAATGAGCAGTTCTTC. V gene TRBV7-2 combines with J gene TRBJ2-1, with TRBD1 matching over 7 bases. After removal of 6 bases from V and 6 bases from J, the junction contained 29 bases not matched to a gene. The CDR3 spans 21 residues. CDR1 and CDR2 (germline): SGHTA, FQGNSA.

The chain recombines TRBV28 with TRBJ2-7; 9 bases are a match to TRBD2. The CDR3 has 15 residues. With V trimmed by 4 bases and J by 0 bases, 4 bases remained unmatched. Germline V gene lookup returns CDR1 MDHEN and CDR2 SYDVKM. This CDR3 is CASSSGLANSYEQYF. DNA for the CDR3: TGTGCCAGCAGTTCAGGACTAGCGAACTCCTACGAGCAGTACTTC.

The chain combines TRBV28 with TRBJ2-1, with 11 nucleotides matching TRBD2. This CDR3 is built from 14 residues. Per the germline V gene, CDR1 is MDHEN and CDR2 is SYDVKM. J gave up 9 bases and V 5 bases, and 6 bases lay outside the gene matches. CDR3 region: CASSTSLAGGEQFF. CDR3 DNA: TGTGCCAGCAGTACGAGCCTAGCGGGAGGTGAGCAGTTCTTC.

In this sample, this clonotype turned up a few times. The chain carries TRBV7-9 and TRBJ1-1; possible D gene TRBD1, 5 bases. CDR3 length: 15 amino acids. Per germline, CDR1 SEHNR and CDR2 FQNEAQ (reference sequence). V lost 5 bases and J 4 bases, leaving 17 bases between the germline ends. The CDR3 DNA is TGTGCCAGCAGCCCCATCGGGGGGGGAGGCACTGAAGCTTTCTTT. The encoded protein is CASSPIGGGGTEAFF.

J is TRBJ2-4 and V is TRBV20-1; D is possibly TRBD2 (6 bases). Trimming removed 3 bases at V and 6 bases at J, with 24 bases between. In germline, CDR1 is DFQATT, CDR2 SNEGSKA (reference sequence). The CDR3 runs to 17 residues. CDR3 in amino acids: CSARENGGLSERNIQYF. For the CDR3, the DNA is TGCAGTGCTAGGGAGAATGGGGGACTGAGCGAGAGAAACATTCAGTACTTC.

The V call is TRBV12-3 or TRBV12-4, the J call TRBJ1-5; 9 bases are shared with TRBD1. The CDR3 extends over 14 amino acids. V shed 7 bases and J 7 bases; nucleotides not matched to a gene: 8. The CDR3 DNA reads as TGTGCCAGCACCCCGGGACAGGGAAGCCAGCCCCAGCATTTT. Translated: CASTPGQGSQPQHF.

With regard to this clonotype: A much larger clone lies a single base off, so this may be a read error. The genes are TRBV7-2 and TRBJ2-1, with 7 bases lining up with TRBD2. V gave up 5 bases and J gave up 7 bases; unmatched junction bases: 11. CDR3 length: 15 amino acids. CDR1 SGHTA and CDR2 FQGNSA come from the germline V gene. The DNA of the CDR3 is TGTGCCAGCAGCCCCGCGAGCGGGGAGTGGAATGAGCAGTTCTTC. It specifies CASSPASGEWNEQFF.

The V and J genes are TRBV19 and TRBJ2-1, with D uncertain. The CDR3 covers 12 residues. The germline V and J ends were trimmed by 5 bases and 9 bases, with 11 bases remaining between them. CDR1 LNHDA and CDR2 SQIVND come from the germline V gene (reference sequence). CDR3 nucleotides: TGTGCCAGTAGTCCTAACTACTTTGAGCAGTTCTTC. Its translation is CASSPNYFEQFF.

The rearrangement links TRBV10-3 to TRBJ2-5; D call uncertain. This CDR3 contains 14 residues. Germline loops: CDR1 ENHRY, CDR2 SYGVKD. V lost 6 bases and J lost 4, with 15 bases in between. CDR3 amino acids: CAISGILGLETQYF. The CDR3 DNA is TGTGCCATCAGCGGAATTCTGGGATTAGAGACCCAGTACTTC.

Ten or more counts support this clonotype. The chain links TRBV6-6 to TRBJ1-1; D might be TRBD1 (6 bases). Trimming removed 7 bases from V and 1 base from J, with 13 bases in between. From germline, CDR1 is MNHNY and CDR2 SVGAGI (reference sequence). This CDR3 has 14 amino acids. DNA for the CDR3: TGTGCCAGCAAAGGGGGTTATCCGAACACTGAAGCTTTCTTT. It specifies CASKGGYPNTEAFF.

The CDR3 DNA reads as TGCAGTGCTAGACCTACAGGAATAGGATACACCTTC. This translates into CSARPTGIGYTF. The chain recombines TRBV20-1 with TRBJ1-2; weak D call: TRBD1 (5 bases). In germline, CDR1 is DFQATT, CDR2 SNEGSKA (reference sequence). Trimming removed 2 bases at V and 11 bases at J, with 15 bases between. The CDR3 is made up of 12 amino acids.

This clonotype was detected only a few times. This rearrangement joins TRBV29-1 to TRBJ1-5, with 11 bases identical to TRBD1. V trimming: 6 bases; J trimming: 8 bases; junction bases outside the gene matches: 6. The length of the CDR3 is 13 residues. Germline V gene lookup returns CDR1 SQVTM and CDR2 ANQGSEA. The CDR3 sequence: CSVEGQGGEPQHF. DNA of the CDR3: TGCAGCGTGGAGGGACAGGGGGGTGAGCCCCAGCATTTT.

This clonotype was found many times. The V and J genes are TRBV7-9 and TRBJ2-7; tentatively, D is TRBD1 or TRBD2 (5 bases each). Germline CDR1 is SEHNR and CDR2 is FQNEAQ (reference sequence). V was trimmed by 5 bases and J by 4 bases, leaving 15 bases between them. The CDR3 is 14 residues long. The CDR3 region is CASSPLGEGYEQYF. The DNA of the CDR3 is TGTGCCAGCAGCCCTCTCGGCGAGGGGTACGAGCAGTACTTC. Full variable domain (remainder filled in from reference TRBV7-9 and TRBJ2-7): DTGVSQNPRHKITKRGQNVTFRCDPISEHNRLYWYRQTLGQGPEFLTYFQNEAQLEKSRLLSDRFSAERPKGSFSTLEIQRTEQGDSAMYLCASSPLGEGYEQYFGPGTRLTVT.

The sample holds a few counts of this clonotype. The chain employs TRBV5-1 and TRBJ2-3; D possibly corresponds to TRBD2 (6 bases). The germline V gene encodes CDR1 SGHRS and CDR2 YFSETQ. This CDR3 comprises 15 residues. V lost 0 bases to trimming and J lost 5 bases, with 13 bases between them. Written as DNA, the CDR3 is TGCGCCAGCAGCTTGGAGGAGGGCTCGGTAGATACGCAGTATTTT. Translating it yields CASSLEEGSVDTQYF.

J is TRBJ2-1 and V is TRBV20-1, with 10 bases identical to TRBD2. The V segment lost 4 bases and the J segment 6 bases; nucleotides outside the gene matches: 12. CDR3 size: 16 residues. Looked up from germline, CDR1 is DFQATT and CDR2 is SNEGSKA (reference sequence). CDR3 residues: CSATRTSGHFLNEQFF. DNA for the CDR3: TGCAGTGCTACTAGGACTAGCGGACACTTCCTCAATGAGCAGTTCTTC.

This clonotype was counted ten times or more. The chain uses TRBV6-6 and TRBJ2-7, with D perhaps being TRBD1 or TRBD2 (5 bases each). The CDR3 is 15 amino acids. Germline V lookup: CDR1 MNHNY, CDR2 SVGAGI (reference sequence). V lost 7 bases, J lost 2 bases, and 18 bases lay in between. The CDR3 loop is CASTNGADGTYEQYF. CDR3 nucleotides: TGTGCCAGCACCAACGGGGCAGACGGGACCTACGAGCAGTACTTC.

V and J are TRBV7-8 and TRBJ1-5; D gene ambiguous. Germline CDR1 SGHVS, CDR2 FQNEAQ. The CDR3 is made up of 16 amino acids. The V gene lost 1 base and the J gene lost 1 base, with 11 bases spanning the gap. The DNA for the CDR3 is TGTGCCAGCAGCTTAGTCTTGGGATTGAGCAATCAGCCCCAGCATTTT. This translates into CASSLVLGLSNQPQHF.

As for this clonotype: One end of the junction does not line up with germline, which may come from a read error. The rearrangement links TRBV7-9 to TRBJ2-1, with 7 bases fitting TRBD2. Germline values: CDR1 SEHNR, CDR2 FQNEAQ (reference sequence). The CDR3 is 13 amino acids. The CDR3 loop is CASMAGEYSEQFF. The CDR3 DNA follows: TGTGCCAGCATGGCGGGAGAGTACAGTGAGCAGTTCTTC. Drawing the rest from reference TRBV7-9 and TRBJ2-1, the complete variable domain is DTGVSQNPRHKITKRGQNVTFRCDPISEHNRLYWYRQTLGQGPEFLTYFQNEAQLEKSRLLSDRFSAERPKGSFSTLEIQRTEQGDSAMYLCASMAGEYSEQFFGPGTRLTVL.